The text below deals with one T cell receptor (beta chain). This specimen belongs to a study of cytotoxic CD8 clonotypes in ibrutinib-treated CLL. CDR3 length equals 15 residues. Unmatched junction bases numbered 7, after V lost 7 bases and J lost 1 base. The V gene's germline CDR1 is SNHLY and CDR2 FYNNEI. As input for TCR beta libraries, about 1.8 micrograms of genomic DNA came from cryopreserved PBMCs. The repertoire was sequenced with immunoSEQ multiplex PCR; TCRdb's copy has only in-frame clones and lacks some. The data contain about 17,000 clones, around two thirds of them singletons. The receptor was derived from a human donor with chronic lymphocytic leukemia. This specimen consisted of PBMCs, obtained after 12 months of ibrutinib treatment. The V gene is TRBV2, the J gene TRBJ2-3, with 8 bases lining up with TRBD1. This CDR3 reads CASNLPGQGTDTQYF. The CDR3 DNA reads TGTGCCAGCAACCTGCCGGGACAGGGCACAGATACGCAGTATTTT.